This paragraph covers one T cell receptor (beta chain) sequence. No antigen is known for it. The data were obtained in a study of CD8 T cells in Susac syndrome. Overall study findings and caveats: The study admitted that it had a relatively small number of individuals in its TCR sequencing and HLA analysis.

A quantity of about 0.45 to 1 ug RNA underwent reverse transcription using random hexamers. The method of amplification for TCR beta CDR3 was immunoSEQ multiplex PCR, covering 54 Vbeta and 13 Jbeta. TCRdb re-called the immunoSEQ multiplex PCR reads through MiXCR, storing one row per CDR3 protein. The sample lists fewer than 200,000 distinct CDR3 sequences; approximately 93% were seen once. Trimming cost V 4 bases and J 0 bases, with 10 bases left between them. This CDR3 comprises 15 residues. Germline loops: CDR1 LGHDT, CDR2 YNNKEL (reference sequence). Negative isolation was used for CD8+ and CD4+ T cells, and FACS enrichment was applied to TEMRA cells.

Source material: CD4+ T cells from PBMCs. The TCR sequence derives from a human donor in good health. This chain links TRBV3-1 with TRBJ1-3, with D possibly TRBD1 on 5 matching bases. The CDR3 region is CASSPQGASGNTIYF. CDR3 DNA sequence: TGTGCCAGCAGCCCCCAGGGAGCCTCTGGAAACACCATATATTTT.